One and the same sample provided the 10 T cell receptor beta chains below, sequenced in a study of cytomegalovirus exposure and HLA in healthy donors. Produced via immunoSEQ multiplex PCR; TCRdb's table is partial and in-frame only. The sample consists of approximately 200,000 clones, over 80% of them appearing once. Input material: PBMCs. These receptors all stem from a woman younger than 30 in good health and CMV-seronegative.

The chain has TRBV7-9 and TRBJ2-7, with a possible D match to TRBD1 (6 bases). Trimming took 0 bases from V and 6 from J, leaving 15 bases between them. The CDR3 runs to 15 residues. CDR1 is SEHNR, CDR2 FQNEAQ, per germline (reference sequence). The CDR3 protein is CASSLAGGIVFEQYF. Here the CDR3 DNA reads TGTGCCAGCAGCTTAGCTGGGGGCATAGTTTTCGAGCAGTACTTC.

This clone was detected once. V gene TRBV30 combines with J gene TRBJ2-1; D unresolved. The germline V and J ends were trimmed by 4 bases and 5 bases, with 15 bases remaining between them. Germline CDR1 GTSNPN, CDR2 SVGIG (reference sequence). This CDR3 is 14 amino acids long. CDR3 in DNA: TGTGCCTGGAATATTGGCAGGTCCCACAATGAGCAGTTCTTC. As protein: CAWNIGRSHNEQFF.

The rearrangement joins TRBV6-1 to TRBJ1-3; TRBD1 matches at 10 bases. Per the germline V gene, CDR1 is MNHNS and CDR2 is SASEGT. The CDR3 totals 16 residues. Trimming removed 4 bases from V and 0 bases from J; junction bases left unmatched: 3. As DNA, the CDR3 is TGTGCCAGCAGTGGATGGACAGGGGGCTCTGGAAACACCATATATTTT. It is translated as CASSGWTGGSGNTIYF.

In this sample, this clone turned up once. This chain connects TRBV19 to TRBJ2-1; maybe TRBD2 (6 bases). The CDR3 length is 15 residues. In germline, CDR1 is LNHDA, CDR2 SQIVND (reference sequence). With 6 bases removed from V and 6 bases from J, the gap between germline ends came to 18 bases. The CDR3 sequence is CASSLATRGVNEQFF. The DNA for the CDR3 is TGTGCCAGTAGCCTAGCGACCCGTGGTGTCAATGAGCAGTTCTTC.

The chain recombines TRBV15 with TRBJ2-1; 7 bases agree with TRBD2. The CDR3 covers 14 residues. V was pared by 5 bases and J by 4 bases, with 5 bases of the junction left unmatched. From germline, CDR1 is LNHNV and CDR2 YYDKDF (reference sequence). The CDR3 is CATSGRESYNEQFF. The CDR3 DNA sequence: TGTGCCACCAGCGGGCGGGAGAGTTACAATGAGCAGTTCTTC.

This clone occurred once. V and J are TRBV29-1 and TRBJ1-1; D gene uncertain. Germline V gives CDR1 SQVTM, CDR2 ANQGSEA. This CDR3 has 13 residues. V lost 3 bases, J lost 0 bases, and 8 bases lay in between. The CDR3, as DNA: TGCAGCGTTGAGATGGGCCTGAACACTGAAGCTTTCTTT. Translated, it gives CSVEMGLNTEAFF.

The chain is built from TRBV5-4 and TRBJ2-7, with 7 bases identical to TRBD1. Germline trimming cut 4 bases from V and 2 bases from J; bases unmatched to any gene: 9. CDR3 length equals 15 residues. CDR1 and CDR2 from the germline V gene are SGHNT and YYREEE (reference sequence). The CDR3 DNA follows: TGTGCCAGCAGCCTCCGACAGGGATTTACCTACGAGCAGTACTTC. Its protein is CASSLRQGFTYEQYF.

This chain connects TRBV2 to TRBJ2-1; no reliable D call. Per the germline V gene, CDR1 is SNHLY and CDR2 is FYNNEI. The CDR3 is 11 amino acids. V was shortened by 3 bases and J by 10 bases, with 7 bases between the two germline ends. The CDR3 DNA sequence: TGTGCCAGCAGTGATCCCGGGGAGCAGTTCTTC. Translation gives CASSDPGEQFF. Filled out from reference TRBV2 and TRBJ2-1, the complete variable domain reads EPEVTQTPSHQVTQMGQEVILRCVPISNHLYFYWYRQILGQKVEFLVSFYNNEISEKSEIFDDQFSVERPDGSNFTLKIRSTKLEDSAMYFCASSDPGEQFFGPGTRLTVL.

V and J are TRBV6-1 and TRBJ2-1; 12 bases are shared with TRBD2. V lost 4 bases and J lost 8; bases outside the gene matches: 9. The CDR3 sequence is 16 residues long. The germline CDR1 and CDR2 sequences are MNHNS and SASEGT. In DNA form, the CDR3 reads TGTGCCAGCAGTGCCGCCTCTAGCGGGAGGGCCCATGAGCAGTTCTTC. Its protein product is CASSAASSGRAHEQFF.

This clone was detected once. This rearrangement joins TRBV29-1 to TRBJ2-1, with 8 bases matching TRBD1. The germline V gene encodes CDR1 SQVTM and CDR2 ANQGSEA. With 6 bases clipped from V and 4 bases from J, the junction kept 8 bases outside the gene matches. The CDR3 spans 14 residues. This CDR3 is CSVGTRTGYNEQFF. Written as DNA, the CDR3 is TGCAGCGTGGGCACGAGGACAGGGTACAATGAGCAGTTCTTC.